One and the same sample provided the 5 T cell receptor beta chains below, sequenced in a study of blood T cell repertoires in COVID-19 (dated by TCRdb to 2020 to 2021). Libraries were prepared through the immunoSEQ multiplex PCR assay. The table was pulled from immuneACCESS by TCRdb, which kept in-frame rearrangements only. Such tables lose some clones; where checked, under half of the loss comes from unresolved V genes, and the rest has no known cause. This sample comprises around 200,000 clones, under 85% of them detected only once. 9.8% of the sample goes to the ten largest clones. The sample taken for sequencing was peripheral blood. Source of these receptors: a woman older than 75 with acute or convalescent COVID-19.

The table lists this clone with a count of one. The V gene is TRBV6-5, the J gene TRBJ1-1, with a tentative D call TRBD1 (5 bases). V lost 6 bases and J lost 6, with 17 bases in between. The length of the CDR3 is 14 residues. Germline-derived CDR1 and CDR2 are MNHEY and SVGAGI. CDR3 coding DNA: TGTGCCAGCAGGGGCGCAGCCCCACAGGCTGAAGCTTTCTTT. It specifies CASRGAAPQAEAFF.

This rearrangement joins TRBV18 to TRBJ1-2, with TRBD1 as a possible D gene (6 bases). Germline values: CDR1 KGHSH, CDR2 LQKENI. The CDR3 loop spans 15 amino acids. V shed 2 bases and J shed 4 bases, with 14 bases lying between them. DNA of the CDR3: TGTGCCAGCTCACCATCTCAGGGGCGTGGCTATGGCTACACCTTC. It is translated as CASSPSQGRGYGYTF.

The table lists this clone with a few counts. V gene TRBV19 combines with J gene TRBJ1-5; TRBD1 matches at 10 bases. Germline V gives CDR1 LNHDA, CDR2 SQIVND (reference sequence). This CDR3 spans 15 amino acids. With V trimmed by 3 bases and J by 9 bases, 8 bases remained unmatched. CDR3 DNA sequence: TGTGCCAGTAGTATTGGGTCGGGACAGGGGCCGCCCCAGCATTTT. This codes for CASSIGSGQGPPQHF. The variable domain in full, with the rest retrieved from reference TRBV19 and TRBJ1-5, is DGGITQSPKYLFRKEGQNVTLSCEQNLNHDAMYWYRQDPGQGLRLIYYSQIVNDFQKGDIAEGYSVSREKKESFPLTVTSAQKNPTAFYLCASSIGSGQGPPQHFGDGTRLSIL.

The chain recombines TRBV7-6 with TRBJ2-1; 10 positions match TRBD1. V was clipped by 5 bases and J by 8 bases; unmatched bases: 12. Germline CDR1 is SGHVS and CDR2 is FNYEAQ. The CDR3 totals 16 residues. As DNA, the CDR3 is TGTGCCAGCAGCCAGATGGGACAGGGGATTTACGATGAGCAGTTCTTC. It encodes CASSQMGQGIYDEQFF.

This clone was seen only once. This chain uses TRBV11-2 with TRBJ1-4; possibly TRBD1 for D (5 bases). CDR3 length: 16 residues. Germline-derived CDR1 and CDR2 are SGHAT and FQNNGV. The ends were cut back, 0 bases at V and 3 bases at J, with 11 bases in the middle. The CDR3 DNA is TGTGCCAGCAGCTTAGACGGGACTCCTCCTAATGAAAAACTGTTTTTT. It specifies CASSLDGTPPNEKLFF.